The 21 T cell receptor beta chains given below trace back to one sample, sequenced in a study of blood T cell repertoires in COVID-19. Libraries were prepared by immunoSEQ multiplex PCR; TCRdb keeps only in-frame clonotypes and omits some of them. The table lists fewer than 350,000 clones, 86% of them singletons. The sequenced sample consisted of peripheral blood. The receptors were gathered from a man in his forties with active or convalescent COVID-19.

The chain is built from TRBV5-1 and TRBJ1-2; D may be TRBD1 (6 bases). This CDR3 contains 14 residues. The V end was cut by 0 bases, the J end by 7 bases, with 13 bases between. The germline V gene has CDR1 SGHRS and CDR2 YFSETQ. CDR3 loop: CASSLGVTGFGYTF. CDR3 nucleotides: TGCGCCAGCAGCTTGGGGGTAACAGGGTTTGGCTACACCTTC.

The chain carries TRBV5-5 and TRBJ1-2; TRBD1 matches at 7 bases. The junction had 12 bases not matched to a gene; V was cut back by 4 bases and J by 12 bases. The CDR3 sequence is 13 residues long. Per germline, CDR1 SGHKS and CDR2 YYEKEE (reference sequence). CDR3 loop: CASSRDSPSTDTF. The CDR3 bases are TGTGCCAGCAGCCGGGACAGCCCGTCAACTGACACCTTC.

This chain uses TRBV29-1 with TRBJ2-2, with 11 bases matching TRBD1. Per the germline V gene, CDR1 is SQVTM and CDR2 is ANQGSEA. The CDR3 contains 16 residues. With 7 bases clipped from V and 6 bases from J, the junction kept 13 bases outside the gene matches. CDR3 region: CSAYLPGQGVAGELFF. In nucleotides, the CDR3 is TGCAGCGCCTACCTACCGGGACAGGGGGTAGCCGGGGAGCTGTTTTTT.

V gene TRBV6-5 combines with J gene TRBJ2-5, with a possible D match to TRBD1 (6 bases). Germline V gene lookup returns CDR1 MNHEY and CDR2 SVGAGI. There are 13 residues in the CDR3. The V end was cut by 5 bases, the J end by 6 bases, with 13 bases between. CDR3 DNA sequence: TGTGCCAGCAGTAAGGACAGTTTGCAGACCCAGTACTTC. Translation gives CASSKDSLQTQYF.

The chain employs TRBV10-3 and TRBJ1-1, with unresolved D. CDR1 and CDR2 (germline): ENHRY, SYGVKD. V gave up 8 bases and J gave up 1 base, with 8 bases separating them. The CDR3 length is 12 residues. The CDR3, as DNA: TGTGCCATCCAACAGCAGAACACTGAAGCTTTCTTT. Its protein is CAIQQQNTEAFF.

This chain links TRBV18 with TRBJ2-5; D is unclear. Per the germline V gene, CDR1 is KGHSH and CDR2 is LQKENI. The CDR3 is made up of 13 amino acids. V lost 5 bases to trimming and J lost 5 bases, with 12 bases between them. DNA for the CDR3: TGTGCCAGCTCAAACGGAGCTGGGGAGACCCAGTACTTC. Its translation is CASSNGAGETQYF. Full variable domain (missing parts from reference TRBV18 and TRBJ2-5): NAGVMQNPRHLVRRRGQEARLRCSPMKGHSHVYWYRQLPEEGLKFMVYLQKENIIDESGMPKERFSAEFPKEGPSILRIQQVVRGDSAAYFCASSNGAGETQYFGPGTRLLVL.

V usage is TRBV11-2 and J usage is TRBJ2-5; TRBD2 aligns across 9 bases. Per germline, CDR1 SGHAT and CDR2 FQNNGV. This CDR3 is built from 14 residues. V dropped 5 bases and J dropped 4; count of bases not matched to a gene: 5. The CDR3 sequence: CASSVAGGRETQYF. CDR3 DNA sequence: TGTGCCAGCAGCGTCGCGGGGGGGCGAGAGACCCAGTACTTC.

The chain has TRBV3-1 (or the pseudogene TRBV3-2) and TRBJ2-7, with 8 nucleotides matching TRBD1. V trimming: 4 bases; J trimming: 8 bases; junction bases outside the gene matches: 4. The CDR3 loop spans 12 amino acids. From germline, CDR1 is LGHDT and CDR2 YNNKEL (reference sequence). The CDR3 loop is CASSRRTGKQYF. The CDR3 DNA reads as TGTGCCAGCAGCCGTCGGACAGGGAAGCAGTACTTC.

V is TRBV6-6 and J is TRBJ1-1; D not resolved. The length of the CDR3 is 14 residues. Germline V gene data show CDR1 as MNHNY and CDR2 as SVGAGI (reference sequence). With 4 bases removed from V and 4 bases from J, the gap between germline ends came to 13 bases. The CDR3 is CASSSVDWGTEAFF. CDR3 DNA: TGTGCCAGCAGTTCTGTGGACTGGGGCACTGAAGCTTTCTTT.

This rearrangement joins TRBV6-5 to TRBJ1-5; a weak D match, TRBD1 (5 bases). In germline, CDR1 is MNHEY, CDR2 SVGAGI. V was cut by 4 bases and J by 4 bases, with 11 bases left in between. CDR3 length: 14 amino acids. Here the CDR3 DNA reads TGTGCCAGCAGTTTCTGGACATCTAATCAGCCCCAGCATTTT. Translation: CASSFWTSNQPQHF.

The chain employs TRBV6-5 and TRBJ1-5; TRBD1 matches 8 bases. Germline V gene sequence: CDR1 MNHEY, CDR2 SVGAGI. The CDR3 is 14 residues long. The junction had 11 bases not matched to a gene; V was cut back by 10 bases and J by 6 bases. This CDR3 reads CATLQGAQFQPQHF. The CDR3 DNA reads as TGTGCCACCCTCCAGGGGGCCCAATTTCAGCCCCAGCATTTT.

This clone showed up just once. This chain uses TRBV30 with TRBJ2-7, with 9 bases identical to TRBD1. The V gene end was trimmed by 2 bases and the J gene end by 2 bases; junction bases not matched to a gene: 7. The germline CDR1 and CDR2 sequences are GTSNPN and SVGIG (reference sequence). CDR3 length: 15 amino acids. CDR3 in amino acids: CAWSSGTGRPYEQYF. The CDR3 DNA follows: TGTGCCTGGAGTTCCGGGACAGGGAGACCCTACGAGCAGTACTTC.

The CDR3 nucleotides are TGTGCCACCAGTGATTCAACTAGGGACAGGCACTATGGCTACACCTTC. Encoded protein: CATSDSTRDRHYGYTF. The chain links TRBV24-1 to TRBJ1-2, with 8 bases matching TRBD1. CDR1 and CDR2 (germline): KGHDR, SFDVKD. The CDR3 runs to 16 residues. V gave up 2 bases and J gave up 3 bases; unmatched junction bases: 7.

This chain links TRBV6-2 or TRBV6-3 with TRBJ1-2, with a weak D call TRBD1 (6 bases). This CDR3 is 13 amino acids long. Trimming shortened V by 6 bases and J by 4 bases, and 12 bases separated the two germline ends. CDR1 is MNHEY, CDR2 SVGEGT, per germline. CDR3 protein: CASSRPDSYGYTF. The CDR3 DNA reads TGTGCCAGCAGCCGCCCGGACAGCTATGGCTACACCTTC.

This clone was picked up one time. The chain carries TRBV6-5 and TRBJ2-2, with 10 nucleotides matching TRBD2. CDR1 is MNHEY and CDR2 is SVGAGI in the germline V gene. This CDR3 has 16 residues. The J segment lost 2 bases and the V segment lost 4 bases, leaving 4 bases of the junction unmatched. DNA of the CDR3: TGTGCCAGCAGTTCGGTAGCGGGGGGTAACACCGGGGAGCTGTTTTTT. It translates to CASSSVAGGNTGELFF.

The rearrangement links TRBV12-5 to TRBJ2-7, with D possibly TRBD1 on 5 matching bases. Germline assignment: CDR1 LGHNT and CDR2 FRNRAP. The CDR3 contains 13 residues. The V and J ends lost 7 bases and 3 bases respectively, with 13 bases between them. The CDR3 spells CASALGPIYEQYF. The CDR3 region has the DNA TGTGCTAGTGCCCTGGGGCCTATCTACGAGCAGTACTTC.

V usage is TRBV4-2 and J usage is TRBJ1-2, with 8 bases that match TRBD1. CDR3 length equals 14 residues. CDR1 LGHNA and CDR2 YNFKEQ come from the germline V gene. The V and J ends lost 4 bases and 4 bases, in that order; junction bases with no gene match: 5. The CDR3 bases are TGTGCCAGCAGCCGCGACAGGGGAGGCTATGGCTACACCTTC. Its translation: CASSRDRGGYGYTF.

This rearrangement joins TRBV25-1 to TRBJ1-4; TRBD1 matches 8 bases. The V and J ends lost 4 bases and 5 bases, in that order; junction bases with no gene match: 6. The germline V gene encodes CDR1 MGHDK and CDR2 SYGVNS. The CDR3 length is 15 residues. CDR3 protein: CASSGQGRGNEKLFF. The CDR3 DNA sequence: TGTGCCAGCAGTGGACAGGGGAGGGGGAATGAAAAACTGTTTTTT.

The sample holds a few counts of this clone. The chain couples TRBV13 to TRBJ2-4; D may be TRBD1 (6 bases). The CDR3 is 12 amino acids. From germline, CDR1 is PRHDT and CDR2 FYEKMQ (reference sequence). The V and J ends lost 4 bases and 8 bases respectively, with 9 bases between them. CDR3 residues: CASSSQGYIQYF. The DNA for the CDR3 is TGTGCCAGCAGCTCACAGGGATACATTCAGTACTTC.

This chain joins TRBV24-1 and TRBJ2-2; D ambiguous. Trimming cost V 5 bases and J 7 bases, with 7 bases left between them. Germline-derived CDR1 and CDR2 are KGHDR and SFDVKD. The CDR3 covers 12 residues. The CDR3 sequence: CATSASGGELFF. The CDR3 DNA follows: TGTGCCACCAGTGCGTCAGGCGGGGAGCTGTTTTTT.

The rearrangement joins TRBV7-3 to TRBJ1-2; TRBD1 might be the D (6 bases). There are 13 residues in the CDR3. Trimming cost V 6 bases and J 7 bases, with 15 bases left between them. From germline, CDR1 is SGHTA and CDR2 FQGTGA. The CDR3 protein is CASSQQGQGGYTF. The CDR3 nucleotides read TGTGCCAGCAGTCAACAGGGTCAGGGTGGCTACACCTTC. The entire variable domain, with the rest obtained from reference TRBV7-3 and TRBJ1-2, is as follows: GAGVSQTPSNKVTEKGKYVELRCDPISGHTALYWYRQSLGQGPEFLIYFQGTGAADDSGLPNDRFFAVRPEGSVSTLKIQRTERGDSAVYLCASSQQGQGGYTFGSGTRLTVV.